These 8 T cell receptor beta chains share one sample of origin, sequenced in a study of blood T cell repertoires in COVID-19. TCRdb's copy holds only in-frame clones and misses some; the assay was immunoSEQ multiplex PCR. The sample yields 220,000 or so clones, about nine tenths seen once. The material sequenced was peripheral blood. These receptors originate from a man in his 60s who had recovered from COVID-19.

The CDR3: CASSQETVFSNQPQHF. CDR3 coding DNA: TGCGCCAGCAGCCAAGAGACAGTTTTCAGCAATCAGCCCCAGCATTTT. The rearrangement links TRBV4-1 to TRBJ1-5; D perhaps matches TRBD1 (5 bases). V lost 0 bases to trimming and J lost 1 base, with 10 bases between them. This CDR3 has 16 amino acids. Looked up from germline, CDR1 is MGHRA and CDR2 is YSYEKL.

The chain recombines TRBV15 with TRBJ2-7; 8 nucleotides match TRBD1. The germline V gene encodes CDR1 LNHNV and CDR2 YYDKDF (reference sequence). The CDR3 loop spans 16 amino acids. V lost 0 bases and J lost 7; bases outside the gene matches: 11. The CDR3 bases are TGTGCCACCAGCAGAGATCATTCCAGGGGGCGCCGGGAGCAGTACTTC. Its protein product is CATSRDHSRGRREQYF.

This chain joins TRBV27 and TRBJ2-3; D remains unclear. CDR1 MNHEY and CDR2 SMNVEV come from the germline V gene (reference sequence). The CDR3 has 15 amino acids. The V gene lost 5 bases and the J gene lost 1 base, with 13 bases spanning the gap. In nucleotides, the CDR3 is TGTGCCAGCAGTCGACTTGGAGTTCGCACAGATACGCAGTATTTT. Protein: CASSRLGVRTDTQYF.

V usage is TRBV9 and J usage is TRBJ1-2; no definite D call. The V gene lost 3 bases and the J gene lost 1 base, with 13 bases spanning the gap. The germline gives CDR1 SGDLS, CDR2 YYNGEE. The CDR3 runs to 15 residues. CDR3 sequence (DNA): TGTGCCAGCAGCGCTAGAGGAATGGGTAACTATGGCTACACCTTC. It translates to CASSARGMGNYGYTF.

V gene TRBV12-5 combines with J gene TRBJ2-6, with D possibly matching TRBD1 (6 bases). This CDR3 has 16 residues. Germline V CDR1 and CDR2: LGHNT, FRNRAP. V was pared by 1 base and J by 1 base, with 8 bases between. The CDR3 protein is CASGLAQGSGANVLTF. In nucleotides, the CDR3 is TGTGCTAGTGGTTTGGCCCAGGGGTCTGGGGCCAACGTCCTGACTTTC.

The J gene is TRBJ1-1, the V gene TRBV19; 7 bases are shared with TRBD1. Per germline, CDR1 LNHDA and CDR2 SQIVND (reference sequence). The CDR3 is 15 amino acids. The junction had 12 bases not matched to a gene; V was cut back by 7 bases and J by 4 bases. The CDR3 is CASKVDRVGGTEAFF. The CDR3 bases are TGTGCCAGTAAGGTCGACAGGGTCGGAGGCACTGAAGCTTTCTTT.

This clone was recorded a few times. For the CDR3, the DNA is TGCGCCAGCAGCACCACAGGGGATCAGCCCCAGCATTTT. Translated, it gives CASSTTGDQPQHF. The V call is TRBV5-1, the J call TRBJ1-5, with 7 bases aligning to TRBD1. This CDR3 contains 13 residues. Germline lookup yields CDR1 SGHRS and CDR2 YFSETQ. With 4 bases clipped from V and 5 bases from J, the junction kept 3 bases outside the gene matches.

Written as DNA, the CDR3 is TGTGCCAGCAGCTCGAAGGGGGCCGGCAATCAGCCCCAGCATTTT. Translated, it gives CASSSKGAGNQPQHF. V gene TRBV6-6 combines with J gene TRBJ1-5, with 7 bases fitting TRBD1. Germline V gene sequence: CDR1 MNHNY, CDR2 SVGAGI (reference sequence). The CDR3 runs to 15 residues. V trimming: 6 bases; J trimming: 2 bases; junction bases outside the gene matches: 7.